This entry lists 31 T cell receptor beta chains sequenced from one sample in a study of blood T cell repertoires in COVID-19. Sequencing was performed with immunoSEQ multiplex PCR; in TCRdb, only in-frame clones are kept and a portion is missing. The profile shows approximately 77,000 clones, roughly three quarters of them singletons. The sequenced sample was peripheral blood. Receptors were obtained from a man aged 65 to 79 with active or convalescent COVID-19.

By share, this clone counts as medium-sized. The genes are TRBV5-1 and TRBJ1-4, with unresolved D. Per germline, CDR1 SGHRS and CDR2 YFSETQ. V shed 5 bases and J shed 8 bases, with 10 bases lying between them. The CDR3 contains 12 residues. Here the CDR3 reads CASRTGREKLFF. CDR3 nucleotide sequence: TGCGCCAGCAGGACGGGTCGGGAAAAACTGTTTTTT.

This clone was seen a few times. Compared with germline, one end of the junction differs, possibly owing to a read error. The rearrangement links TRBV4-1 to TRBJ2-5; D is unresolved. This CDR3 is built from 17 residues. Germline V gene data show CDR1 as MGHRA and CDR2 as YSYEKL. The CDR3 nucleotides read TGCGCCAGCAGTCAAGATCTTCGTGTACCCCAGCAAGAGACCCAGTACTTC. It translates to CASSQDLRVPQQETQYF.

The genes are TRBV6-5 and TRBJ1-5; TRBD1 is a possible D gene (6 bases). The CDR3 runs 12 residues. In germline, CDR1 is MNHEY, CDR2 SVGAGI. The germline V and J ends were trimmed by 4 bases and 6 bases, with 7 bases remaining between them. CDR3 sequence (DNA): TGTGCCAGCAGTTTGGACAGTCAGCCCCAGCATTTT. Translating it yields CASSLDSQPQHF.

This clone was detected many times. The chain recombines TRBV12-3 or TRBV12-4 with TRBJ1-6; 7 nucleotides match TRBD1. The V gene end was trimmed by 6 bases and the J gene end by 7 bases; junction bases not matched to a gene: 0. The CDR3 loop spans 12 amino acids. The CDR3, as DNA: TGTGCCAGCAGCAGGGGGAATTCACCCCTCCACTTT. It yields the protein CASSRGNSPLHF.

The chain joins TRBV2 to TRBJ1-1; unclear D gene. The ends were cut back, 3 bases at V and 10 bases at J, with 12 bases in the middle. This CDR3 region has 12 residues. Germline assignment: CDR1 SNHLY and CDR2 FYNNEI. The CDR3 DNA reads as TGTGCCAGCAGTGAGCAGCGCGCTGGAGCTTTCTTT. Residues: CASSEQRAGAFF.

This clone has just one count. V gene TRBV28 combines with J gene TRBJ1-1, with a tentative D call TRBD1 (5 bases). This CDR3 is 13 amino acids long. CDR1 and CDR2 (germline): MDHEN, SYDVKM. Trimming took off 7 bases at V and 8 bases at J, with 17 bases between the two ends. CDR3: CASMFAGVGEAFF. The CDR3 nucleotides read TGTGCCAGCATGTTTGCGGGGGTTGGGGAAGCTTTCTTT.

The chain's CDR3 is CASTSRTAGNEKLFF. The CDR3, as DNA: TGTGCCAGCACTTCCAGGACTGCGGGAAATGAAAAACTGTTTTTT. The chain has TRBV28 and TRBJ1-4; D is undetermined. Per the germline V gene, CDR1 is MDHEN and CDR2 is SYDVKM. The CDR3 runs to 15 residues. Trimming removed 7 bases from V and 5 bases from J, with 17 bases in between. The variable domain in full, with the rest retrieved from reference TRBV28 and TRBJ1-4, is DVKVTQSSRYLVKRTGEKVFLECVQDMDHENMFWYRQDPGLGLRLIYFSYDVKMKEKGDIPEGYSVSREKKERFSLILESASTNQTSMYLCASTSRTAGNEKLFFGSGTQLSVL.

There are a few counts of this clone. The CDR3 region is CASGGGPNQPQHF. The CDR3 DNA reads as TGTGCTAGTGGTGGGGGCCCAAATCAGCCCCAGCATTTT. The chain has TRBV12-5 and TRBJ1-5; D is possibly TRBD1 (6 bases). CDR3 length: 13 residues. CDR1 and CDR2 from the germline V gene are LGHNT and FRNRAP. V was trimmed by 5 bases and J by 4 bases, leaving 9 bases between them.

The genes are TRBV4-2 and TRBJ1-4; TRBD1 is a possible D gene (6 bases). Germline values: CDR1 LGHNA, CDR2 YNFKEQ. The length of the CDR3 is 13 residues. V was clipped by 7 bases and J by 8 bases, with 14 bases between them. The DNA of the CDR3 is TGTGCCAGCAAGATGTACAGGGAAGAAAAACTGTTTTTT. Its protein is CASKMYREEKLFF.

The chain has TRBV7-9 and TRBJ1-4; D not certain. This CDR3 has 14 amino acids. V was cut by 3 bases and J by 4 bases, with 9 bases left in between. Germline CDR1 reads SEHNR; CDR2 reads FQNEAQ (reference sequence). The CDR3 here is CASSFPEVNEKLFF. In DNA form, the CDR3 reads TGTGCCAGCAGCTTTCCGGAGGTTAATGAAAAACTGTTTTTT.

CDR3 loop: CASSPSDGQGNTIYF. In DNA, the CDR3 is TGTGCCAGCTCACCAAGCGACGGACAAGGAAACACCATATATTTT. The chain employs TRBV18 and TRBJ1-3, with a tentative D call TRBD1 (5 bases). Trimming removed 2 bases from V and 4 bases from J, with 12 bases in between. Germline values: CDR1 KGHSH, CDR2 LQKENI. This CDR3 is built from 15 residues.

The chain links TRBV7-6 to TRBJ2-5; TRBD1 might be the D (5 bases). The CDR3 is made up of 12 amino acids. The germline V and J ends were trimmed by 4 bases and 7 bases, with 10 bases remaining between them. Germline V lookup: CDR1 SGHVS, CDR2 FNYEAQ. CDR3 nucleotides: TGTGCCAGCAGCTCCAGGGTGTCGACCCAGTACTTC. It translates to CASSSRVSTQYF.

This clone was seen more than once but under ten times. V and J are TRBV18 and TRBJ1-5; tentatively, D is TRBD1 (6 bases). This CDR3 comprises 14 residues. Trimming took 2 bases from V and 4 from J, leaving 9 bases between them. Germline CDR1 reads KGHSH; CDR2 reads LQKENI. The DNA for the CDR3 is TGTGCCAGCTCACCAGTACAGGGTAATCAGCCCCAGCATTTT. This encodes CASSPVQGNQPQHF.

This clone was seen only a few times. The chain employs TRBV7-9 and TRBJ1-2; tentatively, D is TRBD1 (5 bases). Germline-derived CDR1 and CDR2 are SEHNR and FQNEAQ (reference sequence). The CDR3 covers 15 residues. Between the trimmed V and J ends, which lost 5 bases and 2 bases, there was a span of 15 bases. The CDR3 spells CASSPDIRVNYGYTF. The CDR3 DNA is TGTGCCAGCAGCCCTGATATCAGGGTAAACTATGGCTACACCTTC.

This clone turned up a few times. Written as DNA, the CDR3 is TGTGCCAGCAGTTACTCGAACAGACAAGGCTACACCTTC. Protein: CASSYSNRQGYTF. The V call is TRBV6-5, the J call TRBJ1-2, with D uncertain. CDR3 length: 13 residues. Germline lookup yields CDR1 MNHEY and CDR2 SVGAGI. V shed 0 bases and J shed 8 bases, with 10 bases lying between them.

This clone was found many times. This chain joins TRBV6-1 and TRBJ1-1; D remains ambiguous. Germline V gene data show CDR1 as MNHNS and CDR2 as SASEGT. Between the trimmed V and J ends, which lost 1 base and 3 bases, there was a span of 6 bases. The CDR3 extends over 13 amino acids. The CDR3 loop reads CASSEVPDTEAFF. CDR3 nucleotide sequence: TGTGCCAGCAGTGAAGTACCGGACACTGAAGCTTTCTTT.

The genes are TRBV19 and TRBJ2-3; maybe TRBD2 (6 bases). CDR1 LNHDA and CDR2 SQIVND come from the germline V gene (reference sequence). The CDR3 runs 16 residues. V was trimmed by 5 bases and J by 3 bases, leaving 18 bases between them. The CDR3 DNA reads TGTGCCAGTAGTCCCGACCCAATAGGAGGGACAGATACGCAGTATTTT. It yields the protein CASSPDPIGGTDTQYF.

V and J are TRBV28 and TRBJ1-2; tentatively, D is TRBD1 (5 bases). Germline CDR1 is MDHEN and CDR2 is SYDVKM. V was trimmed by 3 bases and J by 5 bases, leaving 13 bases between them. The CDR3 runs to 14 residues. The CDR3 DNA reads TGTGCCAGCAGTTTGGCAGGGAGGGAGTATGGCTACACCTTC. Protein product: CASSLAGREYGYTF.

This chain uses TRBV11-2 with TRBJ2-3; 7 bases map to TRBD1. The V gene's germline CDR1 is SGHAT and CDR2 FQNNGV. J lost 5 bases, V lost 5 bases, and 10 bases had no gene match. The CDR3 loop spans 15 amino acids. The CDR3 loop is CASSPGQDVGDTQYF. The CDR3 region has the DNA TGTGCCAGCAGCCCTGGACAGGATGTTGGAGATACGCAGTATTTT.

This chain joins TRBV24-1 and TRBJ2-1; no firm D call. Germline V gene data show CDR1 as KGHDR and CDR2 as SFDVKD. This CDR3 is built from 14 residues. Trimming took off 9 bases at V and 5 bases at J, with 16 bases between the two ends. The CDR3 reads CATGSPVTNNEQFF. CDR3 sequence (DNA): TGTGCCACCGGCTCGCCCGTCACCAACAATGAGCAGTTCTTC.

V gene TRBV5-1 combines with J gene TRBJ1-1; TRBD1 is a possible D gene (5 bases). The CDR3 is 16 amino acids. V lost 1 base and J lost 0, with 13 bases in between. Germline assignment: CDR1 SGHRS and CDR2 YFSETQ. CDR3 DNA: TGCGCCAGCAGCTTGATGAGACAGAATATGAACACTGAAGCTTTCTTT. Protein sequence: CASSLMRQNMNTEAFF.

The rearrangement links TRBV11-1 to TRBJ2-2; 7 bases line up with TRBD1. Germline-derived CDR1 and CDR2 are SGHAT and FQDESV (reference sequence). The CDR3 consists of 15 residues. V gave up 5 bases and J gave up 5 bases; unmatched junction bases: 8. CDR3 in amino acids: CASSSDRVRTGELFF. The CDR3 coding sequence is TGTGCCAGCAGCAGCGACAGGGTACGAACCGGGGAGCTGTTTTTT.

Notes on this clone: At one of its ends the junction is not consistent with the germline gene, which may arise from a read error. This chain links TRBV30 with TRBJ2-7; weak D call: TRBD2 (6 bases). The CDR3 contains 12 residues. Per germline, CDR1 GTSNPN and CDR2 SVGIG (reference sequence). DNA for the CDR3: TGTGCCGGGAGGAGGAGCTCCTACGAGCAGTACTTC. This sequence encodes CAGRRSSYEQYF.

The chain links TRBV6-1 to TRBJ1-5; weak D call: TRBD1 (5 bases). The CDR3 runs 14 residues. Deletions cut 3 bases from V and 9 bases from J, with 15 bases between. Germline CDR1 MNHNS, CDR2 SASEGT. The DNA of the CDR3 is TGTGCCAGCAGTGAGATGTTGGGGGGACTGCCCCAGCATTTT. Its translation is CASSEMLGGLPQHF.

J is TRBJ1-2 and V is TRBV5-6, with D unresolved. CDR1 and CDR2 from the germline V gene are SGHDT and YYEEEE. Trimming cost V 0 bases and J 0 bases, with 12 bases left between them. The CDR3 covers 16 residues. The CDR3 bases are TGTGCCAGCAGCTTGGATCCCAGAGGAGCTAACTATGGCTACACCTTC. It codes for CASSLDPRGANYGYTF.

The V and J genes are TRBV19 and TRBJ1-5; no clear D gene. The CDR3 is 13 residues long. Germline CDR1 is LNHDA and CDR2 is SQIVND (reference sequence). The V and J ends lost 5 bases and 4 bases respectively, with 9 bases between them. The CDR3 is CASSFSANQPQHF. In nucleotides, the CDR3 is TGTGCCAGTAGTTTCTCAGCGAATCAGCCCCAGCATTTT.

This clone was counted between two and nine times. The chain is built from TRBV30 and TRBJ1-1; no clear D gene. This CDR3 has 13 residues. V lost 2 bases and J lost 2, with 9 bases in between. Germline V lookup: CDR1 GTSNPN, CDR2 SVGIG (reference sequence). The CDR3 reads CAWSSSINTEAFF. The CDR3 DNA reads as TGTGCCTGGAGTTCCTCTATTAACACTGAAGCTTTCTTT. The entire variable domain, with the rest obtained from reference TRBV30 and TRBJ1-1, is as follows: SQTIHQWPATLVQPVGSPLSLECTVEGTSNPNLYWYRQAAGRGLQLLFYSVGIGQISSEVPQNLSASRPQDRQFILSSKKLLLSDSGFYLCAWSSSINTEAFFGQGTRLTVV.

The genes are TRBV12-3 or TRBV12-4 and TRBJ1-5; the D is unclear. Trimming removed 2 bases at V and 7 bases at J, with 9 bases between. The CDR3 runs 13 residues. CDR3 sequence (DNA): TGTGCCAGCAGTTTACGGAGGGAGCAGCCCCAGCATTTT. Amino acid sequence: CASSLRREQPQHF.

This clone turned up a few times. The chain couples TRBV6-5 to TRBJ1-1; D might be TRBD1 (5 bases). V was shortened by 4 bases and J by 1 base, with 10 bases between the two germline ends. The CDR3 covers 14 residues. The germline gives CDR1 MNHEY, CDR2 SVGAGI. The CDR3 nucleotides read TGTGCCAGCAGTTCACACACAGGGAACACTGAAGCTTTCTTT. Translated: CASSSHTGNTEAFF.

V gene TRBV5-6 combines with J gene TRBJ1-1; 8 bases fit TRBD1. The V gene end was trimmed by 1 base and the J gene end by 7 bases; junction bases not matched to a gene: 9. This CDR3 comprises 15 residues. Germline values: CDR1 SGHDT, CDR2 YYEEEE. DNA of the CDR3: TGTGCCAGCAGCTTGTCCGCCAGGGGGCTCCTTGAAGCTTTCTTT. This translates into CASSLSARGLLEAFF.

This clone was seen repeatedly, ten times or more. This chain uses TRBV7-9 with TRBJ1-1, with 9 bases matching TRBD1. Germline trimming cut 6 bases from V and 11 bases from J; bases unmatched to any gene: 13. CDR1 is SEHNR, CDR2 FQNEAQ, per germline (reference sequence). The length of the CDR3 is 14 residues. CDR3 sequence reads: CASSRPGTGTWAFF. In DNA, the CDR3 is TGTGCCAGCAGTCGACCTGGGACAGGGACTTGGGCTTTCTTT. The variable domain in full, completed from reference TRBV7-9 and TRBJ1-1, reads DTGVSQNPRHKITKRGQNVTFRCDPISEHNRLYWYRQTLGQGPEFLTYFQNEAQLEKSRLLSDRFSAERPKGSFSTLEIQRTEQGDSAMYLCASSRPGTGTWAFFGQGTRLTVV.